The 24 T cell receptor beta chains below come from one sample, sequenced in a study of cytomegalovirus exposure and HLA in healthy donors. Researchers ran the PCR with 60 Vbeta and 13 Jbeta primers. The repertoire was sequenced with immunoSEQ multiplex PCR; TCRdb's copy has only in-frame clones and lacks some. The repertoire table contains around 50,000 clones. The sequenced sample was PBMCs. These receptors were obtained from a woman aged 45-60 years in good health and CMV-seropositive.

The CDR3 here is CAWSVLLGYTGELFF. The CDR3 DNA is TGTGCCTGGAGTGTACTACTAGGCTACACCGGGGAGCTGTTTTTT. The chain is built from TRBV30 and TRBJ2-2; a possible D gene is TRBD2 (5 bases). Looked up from germline, CDR1 is GTSNPN and CDR2 is SVGIG (reference sequence). The CDR3 runs to 15 residues. Trimming took 0 bases from V and 3 from J, leaving 11 bases between them.

The chain couples TRBV5-4 to TRBJ2-6, with TRBD2 matching over 8 bases. V lost 3 bases, J lost 4 bases, and 12 bases stayed unmatched. Germline V gene lookup returns CDR1 SGHNT and CDR2 YYREEE (reference sequence). The CDR3 has 18 amino acids. The CDR3 protein is CASSWARGLVDGANVLTF. In DNA, the CDR3 is TGTGCCAGCAGCTGGGCCAGGGGACTAGTAGACGGGGCCAACGTCCTGACTTTC.

DNA of the CDR3: TGTGCCAGCAGCTTAGGAGGAGGAAACTATGGCTACACCTTC. Translating gives CASSLGGGNYGYTF. The genes are TRBV7-9 and TRBJ1-2; D is undetermined. V lost 1 base to trimming and J lost 2 bases, with 8 bases between them. This CDR3 comprises 14 residues. The germline V gene encodes CDR1 SEHNR and CDR2 FQNEAQ (reference sequence).

V usage is TRBV4-2 and J usage is TRBJ2-3; maybe TRBD2 (5 bases). This CDR3 has 16 amino acids. Trimming left V 0 bases short and J 1 base short, with 11 bases between. Germline CDR1 LGHNA, CDR2 YNFKEQ. The DNA of the CDR3 is TGTGCCAGCAGCCAAGAGGGGATGGAGGGCACAGATACGCAGTATTTT. Its translation: CASSQEGMEGTDTQYF.

The CDR3 reads CASSGGLATGIYEQYF. CDR3 sequence (DNA): TGTGCCAGCAGTGGCGGACTAGCGACGGGGATCTACGAGCAGTACTTC. The J gene is TRBJ2-7, the V gene TRBV6-1, with TRBD2 matching 9 bases. The CDR3 contains 16 residues. Germline assignment: CDR1 MNHNS and CDR2 SASEGT. V lost 4 bases and J lost 3; bases outside the gene matches: 10.

The rearrangement joins TRBV7-7 to TRBJ2-5, with 9 bases fitting TRBD1. CDR3 size: 15 residues. V dropped 5 bases and J dropped 2; count of bases not matched to a gene: 6. Germline V lookup: CDR1 SSHAT, CDR2 FNYEAQ (reference sequence). CDR3 region: CASSPRDRGQETQYF. CDR3 coding DNA: TGTGCCAGCAGCCCCCGAGACAGGGGGCAAGAGACCCAGTACTTC.

The chain combines TRBV6-5 with TRBJ2-1; perhaps TRBD2 as D (5 bases). V was pared by 6 bases and J by 5 bases, with 17 bases between. This CDR3 is 15 amino acids long. Germline V gene lookup returns CDR1 MNHEY and CDR2 SVGAGI. CDR3 loop: CASRPGGQPDNEQFF. The CDR3 DNA sequence: TGTGCCAGCAGACCCGGCGGGCAGCCTGACAATGAGCAGTTCTTC.

The V call is TRBV6-1, the J call TRBJ2-7, with TRBD1 matching 7 bases. The CDR3 spans 11 residues. V shed 4 bases and J 13 bases; nucleotides not matched to a gene: 7. CDR1 and CDR2 (germline): MNHNS, SASEGT. The CDR3 sequence: CASSADRVGYF. In nucleotides, the CDR3 is TGTGCCAGCAGTGCCGACAGGGTGGGATACTTC.

The gene calls are TRBV5-5 and TRBJ2-4; the D gene is possibly TRBD1 (6 bases). CDR1 and CDR2 from the germline V gene are SGHKS and YYEKEE (reference sequence). This CDR3 has 15 amino acids. Trimming removed 2 bases from V and 4 bases from J, with 13 bases in between. The CDR3: CASSFLDSRKNIQYF. The DNA for the CDR3 is TGTGCCAGCAGCTTCCTGGACAGTCGAAAAAACATTCAGTACTTC.

This chain links TRBV7-2 with TRBJ2-1; 13 bases fit TRBD2. V was clipped by 5 bases and J by 6 bases; unmatched bases: 10. In germline, CDR1 is SGHTA, CDR2 FQGNSA. This CDR3 is 17 amino acids long. The CDR3 region has the DNA TGTGCCAGCAGCCCCACCTTTTGGACTAGCGGGAGCAATGAGCAGTTCTTC. It translates to CASSPTFWTSGSNEQFF. Filled out from reference TRBV7-2 and TRBJ2-1, the complete variable domain reads GAGVSQSPSNKVTEKGKDVELRCDPISGHTALYWYRQSLGQGLEFLIYFQGNSAPDKSGLPSDRFSAERTGGSVSTLTIQRTQQEDSAVYLCASSPTFWTSGSNEQFFGPGTRLTVL.

This chain links TRBV5-1 with TRBJ1-6; TRBD1 matches 10 bases. Germline values: CDR1 SGHRS, CDR2 YFSETQ. Trimming at V came to 2 bases and at J to 10 bases, leaving 6 bases not matched to a gene. CDR3 length: 15 residues. CDR3 nucleotides: TGCGCCAGCAGCTTAGGAGGGACAGGGGAATCACCCCTCCACTTT. Translating gives CASSLGGTGESPLHF.

This chain connects TRBV30 to TRBJ1-3; 7 bases line up with TRBD1. This CDR3 spans 14 amino acids. Germline V gene sequence: CDR1 GTSNPN, CDR2 SVGIG (reference sequence). Trimming cost V 2 bases and J 4 bases; bases outside gene matches: 5. In DNA form, the CDR3 reads TGTGCCTGGAGTCAGGGGGGCGCAGGAAACACCATATATTTT. Translated, it gives CAWSQGGAGNTIYF.

The rearrangement joins TRBV6-5 to TRBJ1-6, with a possible D match to TRBD1 (5 bases). Germline-derived CDR1 and CDR2 are MNHEY and SVGAGI. The length of the CDR3 is 16 residues. The germline V and J ends were trimmed by 0 bases and 10 bases, with 16 bases remaining between them. Written as DNA, the CDR3 is TGTGCCAGCAGTTACTCCGGGGGGACGGTGAACTCACCCCTCCACTTT. It is translated as CASSYSGGTVNSPLHF.

The V and J genes are TRBV18 and TRBJ1-2; D is undetermined. CDR1 and CDR2 from the germline V gene are KGHSH and LQKENI. The ends were cut back, 2 bases at V and 3 bases at J, with 7 bases in the middle. CDR3 length equals 13 residues. CDR3 sequence: CASSPEKYYGYTF. The CDR3 DNA sequence: TGTGCCAGCTCACCAGAGAAGTACTATGGCTACACCTTC. Supplemented by reference TRBV18 and TRBJ1-2, the full variable domain reads NAGVMQNPRHLVRRRGQEARLRCSPMKGHSHVYWYRQLPEEGLKFMVYLQKENIIDESGMPKERFSAEFPKEGPSILRIQQVVRGDSAAYFCASSPEKYYGYTFGSGTRLTVV.

As DNA, the CDR3 is TGTGCCAGCACGACTTCACCTAGGGAGCAGTTCTTC. It specifies CASTTSPREQFF. The V call is TRBV28, the J call TRBJ2-1; no reliable D call. The germline CDR1 and CDR2 sequences are MDHEN and SYDVKM. Trimming cost V 7 bases and J 10 bases, with 14 bases left between them. This CDR3 is built from 12 residues.

In DNA form, the CDR3 reads TGTGCCAGCAGCTTAGCCAGGGCCCGGACTGAAGCTTTCTTT. Amino acid sequence: CASSLARARTEAFF. The V call is TRBV5-6, the J call TRBJ1-1; D might be TRBD1 (5 bases). The CDR3 extends over 14 amino acids. V was clipped by 2 bases and J by 5 bases, with 13 bases between them. The germline V gene encodes CDR1 SGHDT and CDR2 YYEEEE.

This clone registers medium-sized by frequency. The chain has TRBV4-3 and TRBJ1-2; 7 bases are shared with TRBD1. The germline V gene has CDR1 LGHNA and CDR2 YSLEER. The CDR3 consists of 15 residues. After removal of 1 base from V and 3 bases from J, the junction contained 5 bases not matched to a gene. The CDR3 coding sequence is TGCGCCAGCAGCCAAGTCACAGGGGCGTACTATGGCTACACCTTC. Its translation is CASSQVTGAYYGYTF.

The rearrangement joins TRBV6-5 to TRBJ2-3; weak D call: TRBD2 (6 bases). Trimming removed 8 bases from V and 2 bases from J, with 14 bases in between. Germline assignment: CDR1 MNHEY and CDR2 SVGAGI. The CDR3 sequence is 14 residues long. CDR3 nucleotide sequence: TGTGCCAGCGGAGTGCTAGCGTTCACAGATACGCAGTATTTT. This sequence encodes CASGVLAFTDTQYF.

The J gene is TRBJ1-2, the V gene TRBV5-1; 10 bases line up with TRBD1. The germline V gene encodes CDR1 SGHRS and CDR2 YFSETQ. J lost 1 base, V lost 4 bases, and 4 bases had no gene match. CDR3 length: 15 residues. Written as DNA, the CDR3 is TGCGCCAGCAGCCCCTGGACAGGGGGTAACTATGGCTACACCTTC. Translated, it gives CASSPWTGGNYGYTF.

V is TRBV5-1 and J is TRBJ2-5; D gene unclear. The CDR3 loop spans 14 amino acids. V was pared by 1 base and J by 2 bases, with 9 bases between. From germline, CDR1 is SGHRS and CDR2 YFSETQ. CDR3 bases: TGCGCCAGCAGCTTGTTAGACAATCAAGAGACCCAGTACTTC. This codes for CASSLLDNQETQYF.

This chain connects TRBV27 to TRBJ1-2; D is uncertain. In germline, CDR1 is MNHEY, CDR2 SMNVEV (reference sequence). CDR3 length: 14 residues. With 6 bases removed from V and 4 bases from J, the gap between germline ends came to 15 bases. CDR3 loop: CASRRLGIGYGYTF. For the CDR3, the DNA is TGTGCCAGCAGGCGGCTGGGTATTGGCTATGGCTACACCTTC.

The gene calls are TRBV29-1 and TRBJ2-2, with a possible D match to TRBD1 (6 bases). Trimming cost V 1 base and J 1 base, with 10 bases left between them. The CDR3 runs 15 residues. Germline V gene data show CDR1 as SQVTM and CDR2 as ANQGSEA. CDR3 residues: CSVEAGTLNTGELFF. The CDR3 coding sequence is TGCAGCGTTGAAGCCGGGACATTGAACACCGGGGAGCTGTTTTTT.

This rearrangement joins TRBV5-1 to TRBJ1-1; D is unresolved. The CDR3 extends over 14 amino acids. Germline V gives CDR1 SGHRS, CDR2 YFSETQ. V was cut by 5 bases and J by 2 bases, with 13 bases left in between. The CDR3 DNA reads as TGCGCCAGCAGTCTACGTGCCCAAAACACTGAAGCTTTCTTT. As protein: CASSLRAQNTEAFF.

V usage is TRBV29-1 and J usage is TRBJ1-4; 9 bases map to TRBD1. Unmatched junction bases numbered 4, after V lost 6 bases and J lost 5 bases. Germline-derived CDR1 and CDR2 are SQVTM and ANQGSEA. CDR3 length: 13 amino acids. This CDR3 is CSVLTGGNEKLFF. Written as DNA, the CDR3 is TGCAGCGTCTTGACAGGGGGGAATGAAAAACTGTTTTTT.